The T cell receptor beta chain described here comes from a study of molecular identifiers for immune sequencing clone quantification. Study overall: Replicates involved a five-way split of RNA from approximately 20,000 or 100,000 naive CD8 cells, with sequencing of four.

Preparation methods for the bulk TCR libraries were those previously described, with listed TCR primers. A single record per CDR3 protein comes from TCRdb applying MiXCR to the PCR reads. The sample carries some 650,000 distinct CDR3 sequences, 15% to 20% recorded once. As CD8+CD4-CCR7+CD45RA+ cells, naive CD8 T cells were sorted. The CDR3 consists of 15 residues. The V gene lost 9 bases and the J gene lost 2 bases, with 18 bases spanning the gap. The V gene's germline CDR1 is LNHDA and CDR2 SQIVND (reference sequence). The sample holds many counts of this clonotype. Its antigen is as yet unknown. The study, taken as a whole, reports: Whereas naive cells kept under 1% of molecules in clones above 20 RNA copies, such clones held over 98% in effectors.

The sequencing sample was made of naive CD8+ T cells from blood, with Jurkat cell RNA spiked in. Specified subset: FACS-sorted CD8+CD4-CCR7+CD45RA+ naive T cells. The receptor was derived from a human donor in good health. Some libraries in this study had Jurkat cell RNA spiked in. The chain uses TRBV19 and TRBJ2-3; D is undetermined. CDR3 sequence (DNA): TGTGCCAGCACCCCTATACCTCCTACCACAGATACGCAGTATTTT. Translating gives CASTPIPPTTDTQYF.